Following are 18 T cell receptor beta chains from one sample sequenced in a study of blood T cell repertoires in COVID-19. Measured with immunoSEQ multiplex PCR; TCRdb has only the in-frame clones, and not every one. Altogether 35,000 to 50,000 clones are present, roughly 85% being singletons, with the ten largest covering approximately 13%. Sequenced: peripheral blood. The receptors here all came from a human donor in a cohort sampled during active COVID-19.

V gene TRBV7-9 combines with J gene TRBJ2-1; the D gene is possibly TRBD2 (7 bases). V was clipped by 5 bases and J by 8 bases, with 19 bases between them. The V gene's germline CDR1 is SEHNR and CDR2 FQNEAQ (reference sequence). This CDR3 region has 15 residues. CDR3 sequence (DNA): TGTGCCAGCAGCCTTCACGGGGGGCACTTAGATGAGCAGTTCTTC. Translating gives CASSLHGGHLDEQFF.

This clone was observed once. This chain connects TRBV7-3 to TRBJ2-7; D might be TRBD1 (6 bases). Trimming took off 5 bases at V and 5 bases at J, with 19 bases between the two ends. CDR3 length: 15 residues. Per germline, CDR1 SGHTA and CDR2 FQGTGA. The CDR3 coding sequence is TGTGCCAGCAGCCTAGGGGGTAGGACTCGGAACGAGCAGTACTTC. Residues: CASSLGGRTRNEQYF.

The chain recombines TRBV2 with TRBJ2-5; D is ambiguous. In germline, CDR1 is SNHLY, CDR2 FYNNEI. Trimming removed 5 bases from V and 2 bases from J, with 6 bases in between. The CDR3 totals 12 residues. CDR3 sequence reads: CASSREQETQYF. Here the CDR3 DNA reads TGTGCCAGCAGTAGAGAGCAAGAGACCCAGTACTTC.

V usage is TRBV19 and J usage is TRBJ2-2; TRBD1 is a possible D gene (6 bases). The length of the CDR3 is 15 residues. V was cut by 5 bases and J by 5 bases, with 15 bases left in between. The germline V gene has CDR1 LNHDA and CDR2 SQIVND (reference sequence). The CDR3 coding sequence is TGTGCCAGTAGTCCGCCCGATCAGGGGACCGGGGAGCTGTTTTTT. Translated, it gives CASSPPDQGTGELFF.

The V gene is TRBV13, the J gene TRBJ2-7; 9 bases line up with TRBD1. Losses at the gene ends were 5 bases for V and 4 bases for J; bases not matched to a gene: 12. The length of the CDR3 is 16 residues. The V gene's germline CDR1 is PRHDT and CDR2 FYEKMQ (reference sequence). CDR3 DNA: TGTGCCAGCAGCCCCAATGGGGGGACAGGGCAATACGAGCAGTACTTC. Translated: CASSPNGGTGQYEQYF.

This clone was observed a handful of times. The CDR3 DNA sequence: TGCGCCAGCAGCTACGGACAGGGGACTGAAGCTTTCTTT. It yields the protein CASSYGQGTEAFF. The V and J genes are TRBV5-1 and TRBJ1-1, with 9 bases aligning to TRBD1. The CDR3 has 13 residues. J was trimmed by 5 bases and V by 3 bases; bases with no gene match: 2. CDR1 SGHRS and CDR2 YFSETQ come from the germline V gene. Filled out from reference TRBV5-1 and TRBJ1-1, the complete variable domain reads KAGVTQTPRYLIKTRGQQVTLSCSPISGHRSVSWYQQTPGQGLQFLFEYFSETQRNKGNFPGRFSGRQFSNSRSEMNVSTLELGDSALYLCASSYGQGTEAFFGQGTRLTVV.

The chain combines TRBV18 with TRBJ2-1, with 7 bases lining up with TRBD2. The CDR3 has 13 residues. The junction had 5 bases not matched to a gene; V was cut back by 3 bases and J by 9 bases. From germline, CDR1 is KGHSH and CDR2 LQKENI. CDR3 residues: CASSPSGRGEQFF. DNA for the CDR3: TGTGCCAGCTCACCTTCAGGGAGGGGTGAGCAGTTCTTC.

The chain recombines TRBV19 with TRBJ2-7; 8 nucleotides match TRBD2. Trimming cost V 1 base and J 0 bases; bases outside gene matches: 2. The V gene's germline CDR1 is LNHDA and CDR2 SQIVND (reference sequence). This CDR3 is built from 15 residues. The CDR3 DNA reads as TGTGCCAGTAGTATAGTCAGCGGGGGCTCCTACGAGCAGTACTTC. It specifies CASSIVSGGSYEQYF.

V gene TRBV6-5 combines with J gene TRBJ1-2; D might be TRBD1 (6 bases). Germline-derived CDR1 and CDR2 are MNHEY and SVGAGI. Trimming removed 7 bases from V and 2 bases from J, with 14 bases in between. The CDR3 runs to 14 residues. Here the CDR3 reads CASMVGARNYGYTF. CDR3 in DNA: TGTGCCAGCATGGTGGGGGCGCGGAACTATGGCTACACCTTC.

The chain joins TRBV11-2 to TRBJ1-1; the D gene is possibly TRBD1 (6 bases). V lost 5 bases, J lost 3 bases, and 19 bases lay in between. CDR3 length: 16 residues. Germline CDR1 reads SGHAT; CDR2 reads FQNNGV. CDR3 in amino acids: CASSPDLGGGYTEAFF. CDR3 coding DNA: TGTGCCAGCAGCCCCGACCTAGGGGGGGGATACACTGAAGCTTTCTTT.

This sequence joins TRBV3-1 (or the pseudogene TRBV3-2) and TRBJ2-5, with 11 bases matching TRBD2. V lost 4 bases, J lost 7 bases, and 8 bases stayed unmatched. The CDR3 covers 15 residues. Per germline, CDR1 LGHDT and CDR2 YNNKEL (reference sequence). The CDR3 nucleotides are TGTGCCAGCAGCCTCCAGGGACTAGCGGTTCGGACCCAGTACTTC. It yields the protein CASSLQGLAVRTQYF.

The chain links TRBV6-5 to TRBJ1-6; D unresolved. V shed 1 base and J shed 6 bases, with 4 bases lying between them. This CDR3 is built from 13 residues. Per the germline V gene, CDR1 is MNHEY and CDR2 is SVGAGI. The DNA of the CDR3 is TGTGCCAGCAGTTACTTGGCTAATTCACCCCTCCACTTT. Amino acids: CASSYLANSPLHF.

In regard to this clone: An end of the junction differs from the germline gene, which may be a read error. The V and J genes are TRBV2 and TRBJ1-4; 10 bases align to TRBD1. This CDR3 contains 13 residues. Germline V gene sequence: CDR1 SNHLY, CDR2 FYNNEI. The CDR3 spells CASSEAPLGTGVF. The CDR3, as DNA: TGTGCCAGCAGTGAAGCCCCATTGGGGACAGGGGTTTTT.

The gene calls are TRBV29-1 and TRBJ2-3, with 10 bases that match TRBD2. Germline values: CDR1 SQVTM, CDR2 ANQGSEA. The CDR3 has 14 residues. J was trimmed by 6 bases and V by 3 bases; bases with no gene match: 6. This CDR3 is CSVDLSSGGDTQYF. CDR3 in DNA: TGCAGCGTTGATTTGTCTAGCGGGGGCGATACGCAGTATTTT.

The chain is built from TRBV7-9 and TRBJ2-7; 13 bases align to TRBD2. The V gene end was trimmed by 5 bases and the J gene end by 5 bases; junction bases not matched to a gene: 6. CDR1 and CDR2 (germline): SEHNR, FQNEAQ (reference sequence). CDR3 length: 15 residues. Here the CDR3 DNA reads TGTGCCAGCAGCCAAAGGACTAGCGGGGGACACGAGCAGTACTTC. This codes for CASSQRTSGGHEQYF.

J is TRBJ2-6 and V is TRBV12-5; D is unresolved. The V gene lost 0 bases and the J gene lost 0 bases, with 3 bases spanning the gap. Germline V gives CDR1 LGHNT, CDR2 FRNRAP. This CDR3 region has 15 residues. The CDR3 loop is CASGLVYSGANVLTF. In DNA form, the CDR3 reads TGTGCTAGTGGTTTGGTTTACTCTGGGGCCAACGTCCTGACTTTC.

The CDR3 nucleotides read TGTGCCAGCAGCCAAATGACTAGCGACGAGCAGTACTTC. Translation: CASSQMTSDEQYF. The rearrangement joins TRBV3-1 (or the pseudogene TRBV3-2) to TRBJ2-7, with TRBD2 identical over 8 bases. The CDR3 is made up of 13 amino acids. The germline V gene encodes CDR1 LGHDT and CDR2 YNNKEL (reference sequence). The junction had 2 bases not matched to a gene; V was cut back by 2 bases and J by 5 bases.

J is TRBJ2-1 and V is TRBV5-4, with TRBD2 as a possible D gene (6 bases). Trimming removed 3 bases from V and 0 bases from J, with 13 bases in between. The CDR3 length is 16 residues. Germline V CDR1 and CDR2: SGHNT, YYREEE (reference sequence). This chain's CDR3 is CASSSRGISSYNEQFF. CDR3 nucleotides: TGTGCCAGCAGCTCTCGGGGGATTAGCTCCTACAATGAGCAGTTCTTC. The full variable domain, its missing parts supplied by reference TRBV5-4 and TRBJ2-1, is ETGVTQSPTHLIKTRGQQVTLRCSSQSGHNTVSWYQQALGQGPQFIFQYYREEENGRGNFPPRFSGLQFPNYSSELNVNALELDDSALYLCASSSRGISSYNEQFFGPGTRLTVL.